The 4 T cell receptor beta chains given below trace back to one sample, sequenced in a study of beta chain features in type 1 diabetes. The sequenced template was cDNA made from the entire isolated RNA. Clones were sequenced by immunoSEQ multiplex PCR, and TCRdb holds only the in-frame ones, with some missing. The table has 150,000 or so clones, over 8% seen once. The sample consisted of central memory CD4+ T cells from blood. Receptors originate from a woman between 35 and 50 years old in good health.

The chain has TRBV5-1 and TRBJ2-4; TRBD2 is a possible D gene (7 bases). In germline, CDR1 is SGHRS, CDR2 YFSETQ. The V gene lost 6 bases and the J gene lost 3 bases, with 25 bases spanning the gap. The CDR3 is 18 amino acids. The CDR3 DNA is TGCGCCAGCACCCTGTTGGGCGCGGGGGCGTTCGGCAAAAACATTCAGTACTTC. It is translated as CASTLLGAGAFGKNIQYF.

Only a few counts were recorded for this clone. V and J are TRBV5-1 and TRBJ2-1, with TRBD2 matching 7 bases. The CDR3 has 18 amino acids. Germline CDR1 and CDR2: SGHRS and YFSETQ. Trimming cost V 1 base and J 6 bases; bases outside gene matches: 16. CDR3 nucleotide sequence: TGCGCCAGCAGCTTGTCCGGGACTACACGGTCGGGATCCAATGAGCAGTTCTTC. As protein: CASSLSGTTRSGSNEQFF.

There are a few counts of this clone. This chain connects TRBV5-1 to TRBJ2-7, with TRBD1 identical over 9 bases. The CDR3 is made up of 13 amino acids. J gave up 4 bases and V 4 bases, and 3 bases lay outside the gene matches. Germline CDR1 SGHRS, CDR2 YFSETQ. As DNA, the CDR3 is TGCGCCAGCAGCCGGGACAGGGCGTACGAGCAGTACTTC. It specifies CASSRDRAYEQYF.

The V and J genes are TRBV2 and TRBJ2-7; 8 nucleotides line up with TRBD2. After removal of 3 bases from V and 0 bases from J, the junction contained 4 bases not matched to a gene. From germline, CDR1 is SNHLY and CDR2 FYNNEI. The CDR3 consists of 15 residues. The CDR3 region is CASSDKREPSYEQYF. DNA for the CDR3: TGTGCCAGCAGTGACAAGCGGGAGCCCTCCTACGAGCAGTACTTC.